These T cell receptor beta chains were read from a single sample in a study of cytomegalovirus exposure and HLA in healthy donors. Here immunoSEQ multiplex PCR was the method, and the copy in TCRdb shows in-frame clones only, minus some. The sample lists roughly 250,000 clones, about 80% occurring once. Specimen: PBMCs. These receptors were obtained from a girl aged 2-10 years in good health and CMV-seronegative. The CDR3 runs from the conserved cysteine through the conserved F or W. The order of the fields is CDR3 protein, CDR3 DNA, clone size, V gene, D gene, J gene. The D gene is left open where the match is weak. Rows give clone size only sometimes, using once, few, many, or a class for an expanded clone.

CDR3 protein: CASSRDSPWNEQFF; CDR3 DNA: TGTGCCAGCAGTCGGGACAGCCCTTGGAATGAGCAGTTCTTC; clone size: .; V gene: TRBV6-5; D gene: TRBD1; J gene: TRBJ2-1
CDR3 protein: CASSKDCYGYTF; CDR3 DNA: TGTGCCAGCAGTAAGGACTGCTATGGCTACACCTTC; clone size: .; V gene: TRBV6-7; D gene: .; J gene: TRBJ1-2
CDR3 protein: CASRRQKPEAFF; CDR3 DNA: TGTGCCAGCAGAAGACAGAAGCCTGAAGCTTTCTTT; clone size: .; V gene: TRBV6-1; D gene: .; J gene: TRBJ1-1
CDR3 protein: CASSRFSGTSGPTDTQYF; CDR3 DNA: TGTGCCAGCAGCCGATTTTCCGGGACTAGCGGGCCCACAGATACGCAGTATTTT; clone size: .; V gene: TRBV11-2; D gene: TRBD2; J gene: TRBJ2-3
CDR3 protein: CASSVEQEQETQYF; CDR3 DNA: TGTGCCAGCAGCGTAGAACAGGAACAAGAGACCCAGTACTTC; clone size: .; V gene: TRBV9; D gene: .; J gene: TRBJ2-5
CDR3 protein: CASASGNTEAFF; CDR3 DNA: TGTGCCAGTGCCAGCGGGAACACTGAAGCTTTCTTT; clone size: .; V gene: TRBV7-9; D gene: .; J gene: TRBJ1-1
CDR3 protein: CASRYGRENTGELFF; CDR3 DNA: TGTGCCAGCAGATACGGACGGGAGAACACCGGGGAGCTGTTTTTT; clone size: .; V gene: TRBV7-8; D gene: .; J gene: TRBJ2-2
CDR3 protein: CASSGLAEYNEQFF; CDR3 DNA: TGTGCCAGCAGTGGGCTAGCGGAGTACAATGAGCAGTTCTTC; clone size: few; V gene: TRBV28; D gene: TRBD2; J gene: TRBJ2-1
CDR3 protein: CASSADTGELFF; CDR3 DNA: TGTGCCAGCTCCGCAGACACCGGGGAGCTGTTTTTT; clone size: .; V gene: TRBV18; D gene: .; J gene: TRBJ2-2
CDR3 protein: CASKGVGPLQETQYF; CDR3 DNA: TGTGCCAGCAAGGGGGTGGGGCCCCTCCAAGAGACCCAGTACTTC; clone size: .; V gene: TRBV6-5; D gene: .; J gene: TRBJ2-5